Shown below are 2 T cell receptor beta chains from a single sample sequenced in a study of radiation and T cells in renal cell carcinoma. Sample time point: blood 2 weeks post-SBRT. Treatment meaning: 15 Gy SBRT to primary tumor, nephrectomy 4 weeks later. The data were produced by immunoSEQ multiplex PCR, yet TCRdb's version contains in-frame clones alone and is incomplete. Of some 76,000 clones detected, roughly 82% appear once; the ten largest clones hold approximately 6%. The material was blood, obtained from a patient whose treatment included radiotherapy and nephrectomy. The receptors originated from a man aged 60-69 years with renal cell carcinoma.

This chain uses TRBV7-2 with TRBJ1-1, with D possibly TRBD1 on 6 matching bases. V was clipped by 1 base and J by 7 bases, with 16 bases between them. The CDR3 is made up of 15 amino acids. Germline CDR1 reads SGHTA; CDR2 reads FQGNSA. The CDR3 loop reads CASSLVPQGRREAFF. The DNA for the CDR3 is TGTGCCAGCAGCTTAGTCCCTCAGGGGAGGCGTGAAGCTTTCTTT.

The V gene is TRBV7-9, the J gene TRBJ1-3, with a tentative D call TRBD1 (5 bases). V lost 4 bases to trimming and J lost 0 bases, with 13 bases between them. This CDR3 is 16 amino acids long. Germline V lookup: CDR1 SEHNR, CDR2 FQNEAQ (reference sequence). The chain's CDR3 is CASSSGTFSSGNTIYF. The DNA for the CDR3 is TGTGCCAGCAGCTCCGGGACCTTCAGCTCTGGAAACACCATATATTTT.